The 29 T cell receptor beta chains presented below share a single source sample, sequenced in a study of OX40 agonist ivuxolimab in advanced cancers. TCRdb keeps only in-frame clones here, not all; method: immunoSEQ multiplex PCR. This sample carries approximately 56,000 clones, around 86% of them seen once, and the ten largest clones take more than 1.5%. The sample here was CD4+ or CD8+ T cells sorted from blood, taken in a trial of the OX40 agonist ivuxolimab. These receptors originate from an adult with an advanced solid tumor such as melanoma, head and neck, liver or kidney cancer.

This rearrangement joins TRBV27 to TRBJ1-1; 10 bases are a match to TRBD1. The germline V gene has CDR1 MNHEY and CDR2 SMNVEV (reference sequence). The length of the CDR3 is 18 residues. J lost 0 bases, V lost 1 base, and 8 bases had no gene match. This CDR3 reads CASSLFGDGQGVNTEAFF. The CDR3 coding sequence is TGTGCCAGCAGTTTATTCGGAGACGGACAGGGGGTGAACACTGAAGCTTTCTTT.

This chain joins TRBV11-2 and TRBJ2-1, with 8 bases aligning to TRBD2. Looked up from germline, CDR1 is SGHAT and CDR2 is FQNNGV. This CDR3 has 17 amino acids. After removal of 1 base from V and 4 bases from J, the junction contained 9 bases not matched to a gene. The CDR3 sequence: CASSLGGYREGYNEQFF. The DNA for the CDR3 is TGTGCCAGCAGCTTAGGGGGCTACCGGGAGGGATACAATGAGCAGTTCTTC.

This chain uses TRBV4-2 with TRBJ1-1; D not certain. Looked up from germline, CDR1 is LGHNA and CDR2 is YNFKEQ. V lost 2 bases to trimming and J lost 0 bases, with 10 bases between them. The CDR3 loop spans 15 amino acids. DNA for the CDR3: TGTGCCAGCAGCCAACTTTGGACGGTGAACACTGAAGCTTTCTTT. Amino acids: CASSQLWTVNTEAFF.

V is TRBV11-2 and J is TRBJ2-7, with no clear D. Germline V gives CDR1 SGHAT, CDR2 FQNNGV. Trimming took 0 bases from V and 6 from J, leaving 15 bases between them. CDR3 length equals 15 residues. CDR3 in amino acids: CASSLDGSGRVEQYV. The CDR3 DNA is TGTGCCAGCAGCTTAGACGGGTCAGGCCGAGTCGAGCAGTACGTC.

V usage is TRBV29-1 and J usage is TRBJ2-1; maybe TRBD2 (5 bases). Germline CDR1 and CDR2: SQVTM and ANQGSEA. The CDR3 contains 14 residues. V lost 7 bases to trimming and J lost 0 bases, with 13 bases between them. The CDR3, as DNA: TGCAGCGCCCTAGCCCTCAGCTCCTACAATGAGCAGTTCTTC. Protein sequence: CSALALSSYNEQFF.

This chain joins TRBV18 and TRBJ2-1, with TRBD2 matching 7 bases. CDR1 and CDR2 (germline): KGHSH, LQKENI. The V and J ends lost 4 bases and 5 bases, in that order; junction bases with no gene match: 5. The CDR3 has 14 residues. CDR3: CASSLLGGNNEQFF. For the CDR3, the DNA is TGTGCCAGCTCACTTTTGGGGGGGAACAATGAGCAGTTCTTC.

The chain joins TRBV7-9 to TRBJ2-1; 15 nucleotides match TRBD2. CDR1 and CDR2 from the germline V gene are SEHNR and FQNEAQ (reference sequence). The CDR3 has 19 residues. V was pared by 5 bases and J by 6 bases, with 14 bases of the junction left unmatched. CDR3 bases: TGTGCCAGCAGCCGTTGGACTAGCGGGGGGGCAAGGTTGAGCAATGAGCAGTTCTTC. It codes for CASSRWTSGGARLSNEQFF.

V gene TRBV29-1 combines with J gene TRBJ1-6; perhaps TRBD1 as D (6 bases). The CDR3 is 12 amino acids. Trimming took off 6 bases at V and 13 bases at J, with 16 bases between the two ends. Germline-derived CDR1 and CDR2 are SQVTM and ANQGSEA. The CDR3 protein is CSVRGTYGPLHF. In DNA form, the CDR3 reads TGCAGCGTCCGAGGGACATATGGTCCCCTCCACTTT. Combining the CDR3 with reference TRBV29-1 and TRBJ1-6 gives the whole variable domain SAVISQKPSRDICQRGTSLTIQCQVDSQVTMMFWYRQQPGQSLTLIATANQGSEATYESGFVIDKFPISRPNLTFSTLTVSNMSPEDSSIYLCSVRGTYGPLHFGNGTRLTVT.

The rearrangement uses TRBV10-3 and TRBJ1-2; 7 nucleotides align to TRBD1. The CDR3 runs 14 residues. Germline CDR1 reads ENHRY; CDR2 reads SYGVKD. The V gene end was trimmed by 3 bases and the J gene end by 4 bases; junction bases not matched to a gene: 5. CDR3 amino acids: CAISDQGVGYGYTF. The CDR3 bases are TGTGCCATCAGTGATCAGGGGGTCGGCTATGGCTACACCTTC.

The V and J genes are TRBV28 and TRBJ1-5, with TRBD1 matching over 11 bases. V gave up 5 bases and J gave up 2 bases; unmatched junction bases: 14. Germline V gene lookup returns CDR1 MDHEN and CDR2 SYDVKM. The CDR3 runs 19 residues. DNA of the CDR3: TGTGCCAGCAGTCCACTATTGGACAGGGGGCGGTTGGGCAATCAGCCCCAGCATTTT. It specifies CASSPLLDRGRLGNQPQHF.

The V call is TRBV29-1, the J call TRBJ2-1; 8 nucleotides align to TRBD1. This CDR3 has 18 residues. Trimming removed 6 bases from V and 3 bases from J; junction bases left unmatched: 19. Germline CDR1 reads SQVTM; CDR2 reads ANQGSEA. The CDR3 DNA is TGCAGCGTGACATGGACAGGGACGGCGCTGCGTCGCTACAATGAGCAGTTCTTC. Its translation: CSVTWTGTALRRYNEQFF.

J is TRBJ1-1 and V is TRBV5-1; the D gene is possibly TRBD1 (6 bases). Trimming shortened V by 4 bases and J by 3 bases, and 10 bases separated the two germline ends. Looked up from germline, CDR1 is SGHRS and CDR2 is YFSETQ. The CDR3 has 13 amino acids. The CDR3 sequence is CASSITGYTEAFF. The CDR3 bases are TGCGCCAGCAGCATCACAGGGTACACTGAAGCTTTCTTT. The whole variable domain, remainder taken from reference TRBV5-1 and TRBJ1-1, is KAGVTQTPRYLIKTRGQQVTLSCSPISGHRSVSWYQQTPGQGLQFLFEYFSETQRNKGNFPGRFSGRQFSNSRSEMNVSTLELGDSALYLCASSITGYTEAFFGQGTRLTVV.

This clone has only one observation. This chain links TRBV5-1 with TRBJ2-5, with 7 positions matching TRBD2. The V and J ends lost 0 bases and 5 bases, in that order; junction bases with no gene match: 4. Germline values: CDR1 SGHRS, CDR2 YFSETQ. The CDR3 is made up of 14 amino acids. CDR3 nucleotide sequence: TGCGCCAGCAGCTTGGCTAGCGGATGGGAGACCCAGTACTTC. It encodes CASSLASGWETQYF.

This sequence joins TRBV18 and TRBJ2-6; a possible D gene is TRBD2 (5 bases). From germline, CDR1 is KGHSH and CDR2 LQKENI. The CDR3 runs to 15 residues. V lost 5 bases and J 1 base, leaving 9 bases between the germline ends. CDR3 sequence reads: CASSSGISGANVLTF. The CDR3, as DNA: TGTGCCAGCTCATCCGGGATTTCTGGGGCCAACGTCCTGACTTTC.

This clone showed up just a few times. V gene TRBV30 combines with J gene TRBJ1-4; D remains unclear. The V end was cut by 0 bases, the J end by 7 bases, with 3 bases between. The germline V gene encodes CDR1 GTSNPN and CDR2 SVGIG (reference sequence). The CDR3 is 11 residues long. CDR3 coding DNA: TGTGCCTGGAGTGTACTTGAAAAACTGTTTTTT. Translating gives CAWSVLEKLFF.

The chain has TRBV9 and TRBJ1-6; no clear D gene. Germline V gene data show CDR1 as SGDLS and CDR2 as YYNGEE. Trimming removed 7 bases at V and 0 bases at J, with 14 bases between. This CDR3 has 16 residues. For the CDR3, the DNA is TGTGCCAGCGACTCGGGCAGTAGCTCCTATAATTCACCCCTCCACTTT. Translation gives CASDSGSSSYNSPLHF.

The chain couples TRBV25-1 to TRBJ2-2; D is perhaps TRBD1 (5 bases). CDR3 size: 15 residues. V was shortened by 6 bases and J by 1 base, with 12 bases between the two germline ends. Germline V lookup: CDR1 MGHDK, CDR2 SYGVNS. The CDR3 coding sequence is TGTGCCAGCAGCGATGCCAGGGTGAACACCGGGGAGCTGTTTTTT. Encoded protein: CASSDARVNTGELFF.

The chain carries TRBV15 and TRBJ2-1; no clear D gene. V lost 2 bases and J lost 12, with 11 bases in between. The germline CDR1 and CDR2 sequences are LNHNV and YYDKDF (reference sequence). This CDR3 comprises 12 residues. The CDR3: CATSRPPTAQFF. In DNA, the CDR3 is TGTGCCACCAGCAGACCCCCCACGGCGCAGTTCTTC.

This clone was observed once. This chain uses TRBV19 with TRBJ1-5, with D tentatively TRBD1 (5 bases). The V and J ends lost 7 bases and 7 bases respectively, with 17 bases between them. Germline V lookup: CDR1 LNHDA, CDR2 SQIVND (reference sequence). This CDR3 is built from 14 residues. CDR3 sequence reads: CASTSGRGGQPQHF. The CDR3 DNA reads as TGTGCCAGTACGTCAGGGAGGGGCGGGCAGCCCCAGCATTTT.

V and J are TRBV12-1 and TRBJ1-1; no check of the table's D call, TRBD1, against the DNA was made. TRBV12-1 is a known pseudogene. The CDR3 covers 16 residues. The CDR3 nucleotides read TGTGCCAGCAGCTTGCAATCCGGGACAGAGAACACTGAAGCTTTCTTT. The encoded protein is CASSLQSGTENTEAFF.

The genes are TRBV7-8 and TRBJ2-4, with D possibly matching TRBD2 (6 bases). The V end lost 5 bases, the J end lost 6 bases, and 14 bases lay between the germline ends. Germline-derived CDR1 and CDR2 are SGHVS and FQNEAQ. This CDR3 comprises 14 residues. CDR3 loop: CASSIRLGANIQYF. Written as DNA, the CDR3 is TGTGCCAGCAGCATTCGACTAGGTGCAAACATTCAGTACTTC. The variable domain in full, completed from reference TRBV7-8 and TRBJ2-4, reads GAGVSQSPRYKVAKRGQDVALRCDPISGHVSLFWYQQALGQGPEFLTYFQNEAQLDKSGLPSDRFFAERPEGSVSTLKIQRTQQEDSAVYLCASSIRLGANIQYFGAGTRLSVL.

The chain carries TRBV6-5 and TRBJ1-2, with D hard to call. This CDR3 region has 12 residues. Germline lookup yields CDR1 MNHEY and CDR2 SVGAGI. V lost 4 bases and J 7 bases, leaving 10 bases between the germline ends. The CDR3 bases are TGTGCCAGCAGTTCTGGGGAGGGTGGCTACACCTTC. Its translation: CASSSGEGGYTF.

The rearrangement joins TRBV6-1 to TRBJ1-1; a weak D match, TRBD1 (6 bases). V was trimmed by 1 base and J by 11 bases, leaving 11 bases between them. Germline CDR1 MNHNS, CDR2 SASEGT. The CDR3 is 12 residues long. The CDR3 DNA follows: TGTGCCAGCAGTGAAGGGCAGGGGAGGGCTTTCTTT. This gives the protein CASSEGQGRAFF.

This clone occurred once. The chain carries TRBV28 and TRBJ2-4, with D hard to call. Germline assignment: CDR1 MDHEN and CDR2 SYDVKM. The CDR3 runs to 16 residues. Trimming removed 3 bases from V and 1 base from J, with 13 bases in between. CDR3 nucleotides: TGTGCCAGCAGTTTTATCTCTTTCGGGGCCAAAAACATTCAGTACTTC. Protein sequence: CASSFISFGAKNIQYF.

The sample holds a few counts of this clone. This sequence joins TRBV4-2 and TRBJ2-7; no clear D gene. Germline loops: CDR1 LGHNA, CDR2 YNFKEQ. V lost 5 bases to trimming and J lost 5 bases, with 19 bases between them. CDR3 length equals 15 residues. The CDR3 DNA follows: TGTGCCAGCAGCTCCCGGACCAATCTCGCCCACGAGCAGTACTTC. Its translation: CASSSRTNLAHEQYF.

This sequence joins TRBV10-2 and TRBJ2-1; 16 bases fit TRBD2. The J segment lost 4 bases and the V segment lost 7 bases, leaving 4 bases of the junction unmatched. The CDR3 consists of 16 residues. The germline gives CDR1 WSHSY, CDR2 SAAADI. CDR3 nucleotides: TGCGCCAGCACCGGGACTAGCGGGAGGGAGTACAATGAGCAGTTCTTC. Translation gives CASTGTSGREYNEQFF.

V usage is TRBV28 and J usage is TRBJ2-5; D possibly corresponds to TRBD2 (7 bases). Deletions cut 4 bases from V and 4 bases from J, with 16 bases between. CDR3 size: 15 residues. Germline lookup yields CDR1 MDHEN and CDR2 SYDVKM. Here the CDR3 reads CASSSRGGIRETQYF. CDR3 nucleotide sequence: TGTGCCAGCAGTTCTAGGGGGGGGATCCGAGAGACCCAGTACTTC. The whole variable domain, remainder taken from reference TRBV28 and TRBJ2-5, is DVKVTQSSRYLVKRTGEKVFLECVQDMDHENMFWYRQDPGLGLRLIYFSYDVKMKEKGDIPEGYSVSREKKERFSLILESASTNQTSMYLCASSSRGGIRETQYFGPGTRLLVL.

On this clone: An end of the junction does not agree with germline; a read error may underlie this. The genes are TRBV30 and TRBJ1-1; D unclear. Germline CDR1 GTSNPN, CDR2 SVGIG (reference sequence). CDR3 length equals 12 residues. CDR3 residues: CARSVSNTEAFF. The CDR3 bases are TGTGCCCGGAGTGTGTCTAACACTGAAGCTTTCTTT.

This chain uses TRBV6-1 with TRBJ1-4, with TRBD1 matching 8 bases. The J segment lost 2 bases and the V segment lost 10 bases, leaving 9 bases of the junction unmatched. CDR1 and CDR2 from the germline V gene are MNHNS and SASEGT. The CDR3 length is 15 residues. The CDR3 DNA reads as TGTGCCATCCCGACAGGGGTCCATACTAATGAAAAACTGTTTTTT. This encodes CAIPTGVHTNEKLFF.